This entry lists 24 T cell receptor beta chains sequenced from one sample in a study of blood T cell repertoires in COVID-19. Sequencing used immunoSEQ multiplex PCR; TCRdb keeps in-frame clones, though not all of them. Of around 300,000 clones detected, 85% appear once; the ten largest clones hold roughly 2.5%. The sequencing input was PBMCs or T cells enriched from blood (not recorded which). Every receptor here comes from a woman in her fifties or sixties who had recovered from COVID-19.

This clone appeared once. The chain carries TRBV27 and TRBJ1-2; tentative D call: TRBD1 (5 bases). The length of the CDR3 is 13 residues. Trimming left V 6 bases short and J 4 bases short, with 12 bases between. CDR1 and CDR2 from the germline V gene are MNHEY and SMNVEV (reference sequence). This chain's CDR3 is CASRRGGGYGYTF. DNA for the CDR3: TGTGCCAGCAGGAGGGGAGGTGGCTATGGCTACACCTTC.

This clone was detected only a few times. The rearrangement uses TRBV3-1 (or the pseudogene TRBV3-2) and TRBJ1-1; no clear D gene. The CDR3 consists of 13 residues. Trimming cost V 5 bases and J 0 bases, with 7 bases left between them. Germline V gene lookup returns CDR1 LGHDT and CDR2 YNNKEL (reference sequence). This chain's CDR3 is CASSYSMNTEAFF. The CDR3 coding sequence is TGTGCCAGCAGCTACAGCATGAACACTGAAGCTTTCTTT.

The CDR3 is CASSQGAGEYTDTQYF. CDR3 sequence (DNA): TGTGCCAGCAGCCAAGGGGCGGGGGAATACACAGATACGCAGTATTTT. The chain uses TRBV4-2 and TRBJ2-3; 7 nucleotides line up with TRBD2. This CDR3 has 16 amino acids. Trimming took 1 base from V and 2 from J; bases not matched to a gene: 6. CDR1 is LGHNA and CDR2 is YNFKEQ in the germline V gene.

The rearrangement joins TRBV19 to TRBJ1-5; 9 nucleotides align to TRBD1. Germline V gene sequence: CDR1 LNHDA, CDR2 SQIVND (reference sequence). With 5 bases clipped from V and 5 bases from J, the junction kept 7 bases outside the gene matches. The CDR3 loop spans 15 amino acids. This CDR3 reads CASSVDRGNHQPQHF. For the CDR3, the DNA is TGTGCCAGTAGTGTGGACAGGGGAAACCATCAGCCCCAGCATTTT.

The rearrangement joins TRBV18 to TRBJ1-5; D gene uncertain. Germline CDR1 reads KGHSH; CDR2 reads LQKENI. V lost 4 bases and J lost 2, with 9 bases in between. The CDR3 length is 14 residues. CDR3 bases: TGTGCCAGCTCACTTGGGCTCGGCAATCAGCCCCAGCATTTT. It is translated as CASSLGLGNQPQHF.

The rearrangement joins TRBV9 to TRBJ1-4; 11 bases match TRBD1. This CDR3 is built from 18 residues. Trimming cost V 4 bases and J 8 bases; bases outside gene matches: 16. Germline loops: CDR1 SGDLS, CDR2 YYNGEE. CDR3 region: CASSSNPGQGVMNEKLFF. Written as DNA, the CDR3 is TGTGCCAGCAGCTCTAACCCGGGACAGGGGGTTATGAACGAAAAACTGTTTTTT.

The gene calls are TRBV7-8 and TRBJ1-4; no definite D call. The germline V and J ends were trimmed by 0 bases and 5 bases, with 4 bases remaining between them. There are 13 residues in the CDR3. From germline, CDR1 is SGHVS and CDR2 FQNEAQ. The CDR3, as DNA: TGTGCCAGCAGCTTAGCCAGGAATGAAAAACTGTTTTTT. Its translation is CASSLARNEKLFF. Together with reference TRBV7-8 and TRBJ1-4, the CDR3 gives the full variable domain: GAGVSQSPRYKVAKRGQDVALRCDPISGHVSLFWYQQALGQGPEFLTYFQNEAQLDKSGLPSDRFFAERPEGSVSTLKIQRTQQEDSAVYLCASSLARNEKLFFGSGTQLSVL.

The gene calls are TRBV2 and TRBJ2-4; 8 nucleotides agree with TRBD2. This CDR3 spans 13 amino acids. Losses at the gene ends were 7 bases for V and 8 bases for J; bases not matched to a gene: 7. Germline CDR1 and CDR2: SNHLY and FYNNEI. CDR3 protein: CASTGGARDIQYF. The CDR3, as DNA: TGTGCCAGCACCGGGGGGGCGAGGGACATTCAGTACTTC. Full variable domain (missing parts from reference TRBV2 and TRBJ2-4): EPEVTQTPSHQVTQMGQEVILRCVPISNHLYFYWYRQILGQKVEFLVSFYNNEISEKSEIFDDQFSVERPDGSNFTLKIRSTKLEDSAMYFCASTGGARDIQYFGAGTRLSVL.

The chain uses TRBV6-5 and TRBJ2-5; D may be TRBD2 (6 bases). Germline V gene sequence: CDR1 MNHEY, CDR2 SVGAGI. V was clipped by 11 bases and J by 3 bases, with 16 bases between them. This CDR3 is built from 13 residues. The CDR3 bases are TGTGCCGTCGCGGGGCTAGAGGAAGAGACCCAGTACTTC. This sequence encodes CAVAGLEEETQYF.

This clone has a handful of counts. The V gene is TRBV6-4, the J gene TRBJ2-1; unclear D gene. Trimming took off 3 bases at V and 6 bases at J, with 9 bases between the two ends. This CDR3 is 13 amino acids long. Per germline, CDR1 MRHNA and CDR2 SNTAGT. DNA for the CDR3: TGTGCCAGCAGTGAGCTCCCGGGCAATGAGCAGTTCTTC. Amino acids: CASSELPGNEQFF.

The gene calls are TRBV7-2 and TRBJ2-7, with a tentative D call TRBD1 (6 bases). This CDR3 is built from 14 residues. The V end was cut by 1 base, the J end by 2 bases, with 9 bases between. The germline gives CDR1 SGHTA, CDR2 FQGNSA. The DNA for the CDR3 is TGTGCCAGCAGCTTAGTACAGGGTGCCTACGAGCAGTACTTC. Encoded protein: CASSLVQGAYEQYF.

The V gene is TRBV27, the J gene TRBJ1-1, with 7 bases matching TRBD1. The germline V gene has CDR1 MNHEY and CDR2 SMNVEV (reference sequence). This CDR3 has 14 residues. The V gene end was trimmed by 5 bases and the J gene end by 7 bases; junction bases not matched to a gene: 10. In DNA, the CDR3 is TGTGCCAGCAGTCCGAACAGGGGAAGGATTGAAGCTTTCTTT. Encoded protein: CASSPNRGRIEAFF.

This rearrangement joins TRBV9 to TRBJ2-4; 7 bases are a match to TRBD1. CDR1 SGDLS and CDR2 YYNGEE come from the germline V gene. CDR3 length: 14 amino acids. V trimming: 4 bases; J trimming: 2 bases; junction bases outside the gene matches: 3. The CDR3 DNA reads TGTGCCAGCAGCCCCAGGGGGTCCAAAAACATTCAGTACTTC. Its protein product is CASSPRGSKNIQYF.

V and J are TRBV12-3 or TRBV12-4 and TRBJ2-7; D is perhaps TRBD1 (6 bases). The V end lost 4 bases, the J end lost 2 bases, and 6 bases lay between the germline ends. The CDR3 has 12 residues. CDR3 DNA: TGTGCCAGCAGTTACAGGGCCTACGAGCAGTACTTC. The encoded protein is CASSYRAYEQYF.

The CDR3 loop reads CASRSGHTGELFF. The CDR3 DNA follows: TGTGCCAGCAGGTCTGGCCACACCGGGGAGCTGTTTTTT. The rearrangement links TRBV3-1 (or the pseudogene TRBV3-2) to TRBJ2-2; D call uncertain. This CDR3 has 13 amino acids. Germline CDR1 is LGHDT and CDR2 is YNNKEL (reference sequence). V was clipped by 6 bases and J by 3 bases, with 8 bases between them.

This clone was recorded only once. V and J are TRBV4-1 and TRBJ2-2; maybe TRBD2 (5 bases). The CDR3 runs 14 residues. V lost 3 bases and J 4 bases, leaving 9 bases between the germline ends. Germline assignment: CDR1 MGHRA and CDR2 YSYEKL. In nucleotides, the CDR3 is TGCGCCAGCAGCCAGATAGGGAGCACCGGGGAGCTGTTTTTT. Translation: CASSQIGSTGELFF.

The J gene is TRBJ2-1, the V gene TRBV6-6, with D tentatively TRBD2 (6 bases). CDR3 length: 18 amino acids. Between the trimmed V and J ends, which lost 5 bases and 1 base, there was a span of 21 bases. Germline-derived CDR1 and CDR2 are MNHNY and SVGAGI (reference sequence). CDR3 region: CASSPLAYGSPSYNEQFF. The CDR3 nucleotides are TGTGCCAGCAGTCCTTTAGCGTACGGGAGCCCTTCCTACAATGAGCAGTTCTTC.

The chain links TRBV6-5 to TRBJ1-2; TRBD1 matches 12 bases. The CDR3 runs 15 residues. The V segment lost 4 bases and the J segment 6 bases; nucleotides outside the gene matches: 6. Germline V gives CDR1 MNHEY, CDR2 SVGAGI. The CDR3 nucleotides are TGTGCCAGCAGTTCTCACCGGGACAGGGGGCATGGCTACACCTTC. Protein product: CASSSHRDRGHGYTF.

The chain links TRBV27 to TRBJ2-1, with 14 positions matching TRBD2. V shed 3 bases, J shed 4 bases, and the junction held 5 bases outside the gene matches. The CDR3 is 17 residues long. The germline V gene encodes CDR1 MNHEY and CDR2 SMNVEV (reference sequence). CDR3 coding DNA: TGTGCCAGCAGTTTCGGGACTAGCGGGAGTTATTACAATGAGCAGTTCTTC. The encoded protein is CASSFGTSGSYYNEQFF.

The rearrangement uses TRBV7-8 and TRBJ2-3; possibly TRBD1 for D (7 bases). CDR1 and CDR2 from the germline V gene are SGHVS and FQNEAQ. This CDR3 region has 16 residues. V dropped 6 bases and J dropped 0 bases, with 16 bases sitting between them. The CDR3 reads CASRGGTATSTDTQYF. CDR3 nucleotides: TGTGCCAGCAGAGGCGGGACAGCAACTAGCACAGATACGCAGTATTTT.

This chain joins TRBV7-2 and TRBJ1-5, with 7 positions matching TRBD1. This CDR3 is built from 15 residues. With V trimmed by 0 bases and J by 5 bases, 4 bases remained unmatched. The germline CDR1 and CDR2 sequences are SGHTA and FQGNSA. The CDR3 region is CASSLATGEYQPQHF. CDR3 sequence (DNA): TGTGCCAGCAGCTTAGCTACAGGGGAATATCAGCCCCAGCATTTT.

This chain connects TRBV7-2 to TRBJ2-6; D uncertain. V shed 5 bases and J shed 0 bases, with 5 bases lying between them. The CDR3 consists of 14 residues. Germline CDR1 reads SGHTA; CDR2 reads FQGNSA. CDR3 DNA sequence: TGTGCCAGCAGCCCGAGCTCTGGGGCCAACGTCCTGACTTTC. Its protein is CASSPSSGANVLTF.

This sequence joins TRBV5-5 and TRBJ1-5; D not resolved. The germline V gene has CDR1 SGHKS and CDR2 YYEKEE (reference sequence). V dropped 4 bases and J dropped 5 bases, with 16 bases sitting between them. This CDR3 spans 15 amino acids. The chain's CDR3 is CASSIWSEGYQPQHF. In DNA form, the CDR3 reads TGTGCCAGCAGCATCTGGAGTGAGGGATATCAGCCCCAGCATTTT.

This chain connects TRBV6-4 to TRBJ2-1, with D possibly TRBD2 on 7 matching bases. The CDR3 totals 13 residues. The V gene's germline CDR1 is MRHNA and CDR2 SNTAGT. V was cut by 4 bases and J by 12 bases, with 16 bases left in between. CDR3 residues: CASSGSPGGSQFF. The CDR3 DNA is TGTGCCAGCAGTGGCTCCCCGGGGGGCTCGCAGTTCTTC.